This TCR beta chain was sequenced during a study of identical twins. In this sample, this clonotype turned up many times. The CDR3 length is 16 residues. V shed 0 bases and J shed 4 bases, with 13 bases lying between them. Germline-derived CDR1 and CDR2 are MGHRA and YSYEKL. A universal primer site came from template switching; cDNA carried unique molecular identifiers. TCRdb reprocessed the 5' RACE reads via MiXCR and lists one record per CDR3 protein. The sample shows about 240,000 distinct CDR3 sequences, over 9.5% of them seen only once. The TCR originated in a man aged 50 to 59 in good health. This sequence joins TRBV4-1 and TRBJ1-5, with D perhaps matching TRBD1 (6 bases). The sample taken for sequencing was memory T cells sorted from blood. CDR3 protein: CASSQDYPGANQPQHF. The CDR3 region has the DNA TGCGCCAGCAGCCAAGATTACCCAGGGGCAAATCAGCCCCAGCATTTT.